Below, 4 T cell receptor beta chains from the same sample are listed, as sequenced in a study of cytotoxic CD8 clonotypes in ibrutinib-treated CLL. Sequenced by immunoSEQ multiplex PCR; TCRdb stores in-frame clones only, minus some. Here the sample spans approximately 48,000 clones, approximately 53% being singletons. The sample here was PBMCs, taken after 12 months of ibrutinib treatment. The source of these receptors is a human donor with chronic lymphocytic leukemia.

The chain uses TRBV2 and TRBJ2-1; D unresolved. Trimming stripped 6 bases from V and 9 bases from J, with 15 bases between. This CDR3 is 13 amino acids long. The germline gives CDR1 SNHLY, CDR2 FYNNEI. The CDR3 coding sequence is TGTGCCAGCAGCGTCTCAGCGAGGACTGAGCAGTTCTTC. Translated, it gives CASSVSARTEQFF.

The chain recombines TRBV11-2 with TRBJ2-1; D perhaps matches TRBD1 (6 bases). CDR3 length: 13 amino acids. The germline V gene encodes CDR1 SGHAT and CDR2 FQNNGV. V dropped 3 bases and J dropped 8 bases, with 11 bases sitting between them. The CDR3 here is CASSFSTGHEQFF. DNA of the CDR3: TGTGCCAGCAGCTTCTCGACAGGCCATGAGCAGTTCTTC. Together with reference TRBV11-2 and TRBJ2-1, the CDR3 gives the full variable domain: EAGVAQSPRYKIIEKRQSVAFWCNPISGHATLYWYQQILGQGPKLLIQFQNNGVVDDSQLPKDRFSAERLKGVDSTLKIQPAKLEDSAVYLCASSFSTGHEQFFGPGTRLTVL.

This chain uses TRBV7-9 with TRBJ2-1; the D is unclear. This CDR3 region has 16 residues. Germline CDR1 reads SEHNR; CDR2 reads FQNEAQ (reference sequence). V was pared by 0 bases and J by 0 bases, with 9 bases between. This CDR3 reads CASSLAWGISYNEQFF. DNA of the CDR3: TGTGCCAGCAGCTTAGCGTGGGGTATCTCCTACAATGAGCAGTTCTTC.

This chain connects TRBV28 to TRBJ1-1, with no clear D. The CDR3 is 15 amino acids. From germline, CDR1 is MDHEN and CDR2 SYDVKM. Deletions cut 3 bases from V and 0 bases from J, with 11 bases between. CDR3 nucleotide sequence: TGTGCCAGCAGTTTCCCAGGAGTTTTGAACACTGAAGCTTTCTTT. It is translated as CASSFPGVLNTEAFF.